This T cell receptor beta chain was captured by sequencing in a study of OX40 agonist ivuxolimab in advanced cancers. The wider study: Of the participants, more than 35% had some prior anti-PD-1, anti-PD-L1 or anti-CTLA-4 therapy, which was allowed.

Assay: immunoSEQ multiplex PCR; the TCRdb copy retains only in-frame clones and omits some. The table includes tens of thousands of clones, 70% to 90% detected once. CDR1 SGHVS and CDR2 FQNEAQ come from the germline V gene. CDR3 length: 14 amino acids. V shed 4 bases and J 4 bases; nucleotides not matched to a gene: 5. The study, taken as a whole, reports: Both blood CD4+ and CD8+ T cells showed clonal growth by week 6 at 0.1 to 3.0 mg/kg.

About this clone: Its target is unknown.

The chain joins TRBV7-8 to TRBJ1-2; 8 positions match TRBD1. This sample comprised CD4+ or CD8+ T cells sorted from blood, obtained in a trial of the OX40 agonist ivuxolimab. The TCR sequence derives from an adult with an advanced solid tumor such as melanoma, head and neck, liver or kidney cancer. The CDR3 coding sequence is TGTGCCAGCAGCTACTCAGGGGGCCGCTATGGCTACACCTTC. This translates into CASSYSGGRYGYTF.